This T cell receptor (beta chain) appears in the sequencing data of a study of blood T cell repertoires in COVID-19. Study overall: Spain, Italy and the United States supplied samples that represented acute and convalescent COVID-19. Sample material is recorded as cDNA or gDNA derived from T cells, B-cell-depleted T cells, or PBMCs.

Per the original methods: Scientists estimated how many nucleated cells there were by amplifying reference gene primers. TCRdb's table, derived via immunoSEQ multiplex PCR, lists solely in-frame clones and lacks some. That table is the source of V, J and clone size, and D and trimming were worked out from the DNA. The table shows under 200,000 clones, with about 88% occurring only once. J was trimmed by 5 bases and V by 8 bases; bases with no gene match: 2. The CDR3 extends over 11 amino acids. The V gene's germline CDR1 is LNHDA and CDR2 SQIVND (reference sequence). This chain joins TRBV19 and TRBJ2-5; TRBD1 matches at 7 bases. The source material was peripheral blood. This TCR came from a man in his fifties who had recovered from COVID-19. CDR3 in DNA: TGTGCCAGTTCGACAGGGGAGACCCAGTACTTC. Protein product: CASSTGETQYF.